The next 4 T cell receptor beta chains were all read from a single sample in a study of T cell repertoires and Cas9 in healthy adults. Only in-frame clones appear in the TCRdb table, and some are missing; sequencing was by immunoSEQ multiplex PCR. The table includes some 15,000 clones, approximately 89% detected once. The sample comprised Tregs (CD4+, CD25+, CD127-, CD137-, CD154-) from PBMCs; culture status not recorded. These receptors originate from a human donor in good health.

The rearrangement uses TRBV21-1 and TRBJ2-1; the table's D call, TRBD2, was not checked against the DNA. TRBV21-1 is flagged as a pseudogene. The CDR3 is made up of 11 amino acids. The CDR3 sequence: CASDFRNEQFF. CDR3 nucleotide sequence: TGTGCCAGCGACTTTCGGAATGAGCAGTTCTTC.

CDR3 loop: CASSIPGGPQNIQYF. CDR3 nucleotides: TGTGCCAGTAGTATACCAGGGGGCCCCCAAAACATTCAGTACTTC. The V call is TRBV19, the J call TRBJ2-4; 8 nucleotides agree with TRBD1. J gave up 5 bases and V 2 bases, and 5 bases lay outside the gene matches. CDR1 is LNHDA and CDR2 is SQIVND in the germline V gene (reference sequence). The CDR3 extends over 15 amino acids.

The chain links TRBV30 to TRBJ2-3; 7 bases agree with TRBD2. Trimming took 0 bases from V and 4 from J; bases not matched to a gene: 1. There are 13 residues in the CDR3. Germline CDR1 GTSNPN, CDR2 SVGIG (reference sequence). Here the CDR3 DNA reads TGTGCCTGGAGTGTACGGGGGGCAGATACGCAGTATTTT. Translating gives CAWSVRGADTQYF.

This chain connects TRBV28 to TRBJ2-5, with TRBD2 identical over 7 bases. From germline, CDR1 is MDHEN and CDR2 SYDVKM. This CDR3 region has 16 residues. V shed 8 bases, J shed 0 bases, and the junction held 12 bases outside the gene matches. The CDR3 bases are TGTGCCAGCGCGCTCCTAGCGGCCAAATACCAAGAGACCCAGTACTTC. Translating it yields CASALLAAKYQETQYF.